This passage covers 17 T cell receptor beta chains from one sample sequenced in a study of OX40 agonist ivuxolimab in advanced cancers. The repertoire was sequenced with immunoSEQ multiplex PCR; TCRdb's copy has only in-frame clones and lacks some. The sample holds some 14,000 clones, around four fifths seen once. Sequencing used CD4+ or CD8+ T cells sorted from blood, obtained in a trial of the OX40 agonist ivuxolimab. The receptor source for this set is an adult with an advanced solid tumor such as melanoma, head and neck, liver or kidney cancer.

V usage is TRBV2 and J usage is TRBJ1-2; 8 bases are shared with TRBD1. The J segment lost 6 bases and the V segment lost 9 bases, leaving 18 bases of the junction unmatched. Germline-derived CDR1 and CDR2 are SNHLY and FYNNEI. The CDR3 length is 16 residues. CDR3 protein: CASMSRSRQGSHGYTF. CDR3 nucleotides: TGTGCCAGTATGAGCCGGTCCCGACAGGGGTCCCATGGCTACACCTTC.

This clone was seen a few times. The chain carries TRBV10-2 and TRBJ1-1; tentatively, D is TRBD1 (6 bases). CDR1 and CDR2 (germline): WSHSY, SAAADI. This CDR3 is 14 amino acids long. Deletions cut 6 bases from V and 1 base from J, with 12 bases between. The CDR3 here is CASRVGGGNTEAFF. The CDR3 nucleotides are TGCGCCAGCAGGGTGGGAGGGGGGAACACTGAAGCTTTCTTT.

This rearrangement joins TRBV14 to TRBJ2-3; tentative D call: TRBD2 (7 bases). V gave up 7 bases and J gave up 1 base, with 9 bases separating them. From germline, CDR1 is SGHDN and CDR2 FVKESK. CDR3 length equals 13 residues. The CDR3 loop reads CASKGGRTDTQYF. CDR3 nucleotide sequence: TGTGCCAGCAAGGGGGGGCGCACAGATACGCAGTATTTT. The full variable domain, with the rest looked up from reference TRBV14 and TRBJ2-3, is EAGVTQFPSHSVIEKGQTVTLRCDPISGHDNLYWYRRVMGKEIKFLLHFVKESKQDESGMPNNRFLAERTGGTYSTLKVQPAELEDSGVYFCASKGGRTDTQYFGPGTRLTVL.

This clone was observed once. Other DNA sequences in this sample translate to the same CDR3. J is TRBJ2-2 and V is TRBV7-3; D is ambiguous. CDR3 size: 12 residues. Per germline, CDR1 SGHTA and CDR2 FQGTGA. Trimming took 5 bases from V and 2 from J, leaving 3 bases between them. In DNA form, the CDR3 reads TGTGCCAGCAGCCCCAACACCGGGGAGCTGTTTTTT. Protein sequence: CASSPNTGELFF.

The rearrangement joins TRBV18 to TRBJ2-1, with 10 bases matching TRBD1. The CDR3 totals 13 residues. CDR1 and CDR2 from the germline V gene are KGHSH and LQKENI. The J segment lost 9 bases and the V segment lost 8 bases, leaving 7 bases of the junction unmatched. CDR3: CASRPGQGTEQFF. In DNA form, the CDR3 reads TGTGCCAGCCGACCGGGACAGGGGACTGAGCAGTTCTTC. The full variable domain, rest sourced from reference TRBV18 and TRBJ2-1, is NAGVMQNPRHLVRRRGQEARLRCSPMKGHSHVYWYRQLPEEGLKFMVYLQKENIIDESGMPKERFSAEFPKEGPSILRIQQVVRGDSAAYFCASRPGQGTEQFFGPGTRLTVL.

The chain employs TRBV21-1 and TRBJ2-2; the table's TRBD1 call for D was not verified on the DNA. TRBV21-1 is recorded as a pseudogene. The CDR3 length is 17 residues. Here the CDR3 reads CASSKGWGRGRAGELFF. CDR3 bases: TGTGCCAGCAGCAAAGGGTGGGGCAGGGGGCGCGCCGGGGAGCTGTTTTTT.

This clone is termed medium-sized. V and J are TRBV9 and TRBJ2-1, with D perhaps matching TRBD1 (6 bases). CDR3 size: 15 residues. Trimming cost V 1 base and J 7 bases, with 15 bases left between them. Germline values: CDR1 SGDLS, CDR2 YYNGEE. CDR3 in DNA: TGTGCCAGCAGCGTATTTATAGGACAGCCAAATGAGCAGTTCTTC. Its protein product is CASSVFIGQPNEQFF. Complete variable domain (other parts from reference TRBV9 and TRBJ2-1): DSGVTQTPKHLITATGQRVTLRCSPRSGDLSVYWYQQSLDQGLQFLIQYYNGEERAKGNILERFSAQQFPDLHSELNLSSLELGDSALYFCASSVFIGQPNEQFFGPGTRLTVL.

The V gene is TRBV19, the J gene TRBJ1-5, with 8 bases matching TRBD1. This CDR3 comprises 17 residues. V lost 5 bases to trimming and J lost 6 bases; unmatched junction nucleotides: 15. Germline V gives CDR1 LNHDA, CDR2 SQIVND (reference sequence). The CDR3 nucleotides are TGTGCCAGTAGTTTGGGGGACGGACAGGGTATGGGTCAGCCCCAGCATTTT. As protein: CASSLGDGQGMGQPQHF.

Sample share makes this clone medium-sized. The V and J genes are TRBV5-5 and TRBJ1-1; no firm D call. Germline loops: CDR1 SGHKS, CDR2 YYEKEE (reference sequence). The length of the CDR3 is 12 residues. Trimming pared 0 bases from V and 3 bases from J, leaving 3 bases between. CDR3 region: CASSLVDTEAFF. CDR3 in DNA: TGTGCCAGCAGCTTGGTCGACACTGAAGCTTTCTTT.

The chain combines TRBV6-6 with TRBJ2-5; tentatively, D is TRBD1 (5 bases). V gave up 5 bases and J gave up 4 bases, with 11 bases separating them. This CDR3 is built from 13 residues. Germline CDR1 MNHNY, CDR2 SVGAGI (reference sequence). The CDR3 protein is CASSRTRGETQYF. The CDR3 nucleotides are TGTGCCAGCAGTAGGACAAGAGGAGAGACCCAGTACTTC.

J is TRBJ2-3 and V is TRBV2, with 9 nucleotides matching TRBD2. Germline V gene sequence: CDR1 SNHLY, CDR2 FYNNEI. CDR3 length: 16 residues. The V segment lost 7 bases and the J segment 5 bases; nucleotides outside the gene matches: 13. The CDR3 loop reads CASTPGTVAGEDTQYF. CDR3 DNA sequence: TGTGCCAGCACCCCGGGGACCGTAGCGGGAGAAGATACGCAGTATTTT.

The chain couples TRBV9 to TRBJ2-7; TRBD2 matches at 8 bases. CDR1 SGDLS and CDR2 YYNGEE come from the germline V gene. This CDR3 contains 15 residues. V was clipped by 3 bases and J by 1 base; unmatched bases: 6. The chain's CDR3 is CASSATSGRSYEQYF. CDR3 nucleotides: TGTGCCAGCAGCGCCACTAGCGGCCGGTCCTACGAGCAGTACTTC.

The DNA of the CDR3 is TGTGCCAGCACCACCCGGGGGGAGCAGGGCGAGCAGTACTTC. It specifies CASTTRGEQGEQYF. The chain couples TRBV7-9 to TRBJ2-7; the match to TRBD2 covers 7 bases. Germline values: CDR1 SEHNR, CDR2 FQNEAQ (reference sequence). V dropped 7 bases and J dropped 6; count of bases not matched to a gene: 12. This CDR3 is built from 14 residues.

V is TRBV27 and J is TRBJ2-5, with TRBD1 identical over 9 bases. The junction had 9 bases not matched to a gene; V was cut back by 4 bases and J by 3 bases. There are 16 residues in the CDR3. Germline loops: CDR1 MNHEY, CDR2 SMNVEV (reference sequence). The CDR3 reads CASSSTGGQGEETQYF. The CDR3, as DNA: TGTGCCAGCAGTTCAACAGGGGGCCAGGGAGAAGAGACCCAGTACTTC.

This sequence joins TRBV7-9 and TRBJ1-1, with 11 bases identical to TRBD1. There are 16 residues in the CDR3. V shed 5 bases, J shed 0 bases, and the junction held 5 bases outside the gene matches. Germline lookup yields CDR1 SEHNR and CDR2 FQNEAQ (reference sequence). The chain's CDR3 is CASSGRTGGLNTEAFF. CDR3 coding DNA: TGTGCCAGCAGCGGGCGGACAGGGGGCTTGAACACTGAAGCTTTCTTT. The variable domain in full, completed from reference TRBV7-9 and TRBJ1-1, reads DTGVSQNPRHKITKRGQNVTFRCDPISEHNRLYWYRQTLGQGPEFLTYFQNEAQLEKSRLLSDRFSAERPKGSFSTLEIQRTEQGDSAMYLCASSGRTGGLNTEAFFGQGTRLTVV.

The rearrangement uses TRBV6-1 and TRBJ2-3; unclear D gene. CDR1 and CDR2 (germline): MNHNS, SASEGT. This CDR3 region has 14 residues. The CDR3 DNA reads as TGTTCTGCCACAAGTGAGCAAAGCACAGATACGCAGTATTTT. Protein product: CSATSEQSTDTQYF.

The gene calls are TRBV5-1 and TRBJ2-7; D possibly corresponds to TRBD2 (6 bases). CDR1 SGHRS and CDR2 YFSETQ come from the germline V gene. V was pared by 7 bases and J by 0 bases, with 17 bases between. CDR3 length: 15 residues. The DNA for the CDR3 is TGCGCCAGCCGGGTCGGGAGTGTGGGCTCCTACGAGCAGTACTTC. Protein sequence: CASRVGSVGSYEQYF.